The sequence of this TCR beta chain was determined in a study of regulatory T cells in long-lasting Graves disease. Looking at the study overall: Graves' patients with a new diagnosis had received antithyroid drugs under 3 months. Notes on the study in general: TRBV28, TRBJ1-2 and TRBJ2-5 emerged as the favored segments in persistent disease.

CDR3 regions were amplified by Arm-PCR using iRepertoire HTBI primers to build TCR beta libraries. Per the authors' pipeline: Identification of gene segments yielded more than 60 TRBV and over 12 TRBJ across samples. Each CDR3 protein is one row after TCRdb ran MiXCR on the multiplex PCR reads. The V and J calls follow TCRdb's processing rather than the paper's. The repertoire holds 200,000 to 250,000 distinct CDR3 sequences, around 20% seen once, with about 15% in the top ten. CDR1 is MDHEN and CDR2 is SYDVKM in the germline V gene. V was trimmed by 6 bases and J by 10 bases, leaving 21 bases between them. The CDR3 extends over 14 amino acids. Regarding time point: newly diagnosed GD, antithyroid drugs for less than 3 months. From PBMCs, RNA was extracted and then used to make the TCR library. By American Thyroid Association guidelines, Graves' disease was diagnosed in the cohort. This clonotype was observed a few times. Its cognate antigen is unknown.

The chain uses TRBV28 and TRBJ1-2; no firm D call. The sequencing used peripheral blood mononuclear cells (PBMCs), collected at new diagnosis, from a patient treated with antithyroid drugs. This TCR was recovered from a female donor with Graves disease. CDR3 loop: CASSSLAGPTSYTF. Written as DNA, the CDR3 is TGTGCCAGCAGCTCCTTGGCAGGCCCGACTTCCTACACCTTC.